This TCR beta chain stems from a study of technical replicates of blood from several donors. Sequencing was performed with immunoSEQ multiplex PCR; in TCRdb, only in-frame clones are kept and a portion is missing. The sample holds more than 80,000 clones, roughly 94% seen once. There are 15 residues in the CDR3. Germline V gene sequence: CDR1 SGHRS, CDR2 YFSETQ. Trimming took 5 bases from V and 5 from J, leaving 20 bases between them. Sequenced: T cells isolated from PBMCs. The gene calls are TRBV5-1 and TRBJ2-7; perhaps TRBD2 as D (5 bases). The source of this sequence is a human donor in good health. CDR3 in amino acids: CASSPSPSSQNEQYF. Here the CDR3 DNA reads TGCGCCAGCAGTCCATCCCCTAGCTCCCAAAACGAGCAGTACTTC.